The clone carrying this T cell receptor beta chain has more than one count but fewer than ten. The sample belongs to a study of T-cell reconstitution after alpha-beta-depleted transplantation in children. Unique molecular identifiers featured in how the TCRbeta library was prepared. TCRdb passed the PCR reads through MiXCR, listing each CDR3 protein once. There are just over 70,000 distinct CDR3 sequences in the sample; approximately 7.3% occur only once, and less than 3% lies in the top ten. The J segment lost 1 base and the V segment lost 2 bases, leaving 4 bases of the junction unmatched. The CDR3 totals 15 residues. Germline V lookup: CDR1 MNHNS, CDR2 SASEGT.

The material was PBMCs from the stem cell graft donor, obtained from the stem cell graft. The TCR comes from a human donor who donated a stem cell graft to a child with acute lymphoblastic leukemia. This chain connects TRBV6-1 to TRBJ2-7, with 8 nucleotides matching TRBD2. CDR3 DNA sequence: TGTGCCAGCAGTGAACAGAGCGGGAGTTCCTACGAGCAGTACTTC. Translating gives CASSEQSGSSYEQYF.